This T cell receptor (beta chain) emerged from a study of T cell clonality in common variable immunodeficiency. Germline assignment: CDR1 SGHRS and CDR2 YFSETQ. This CDR3 is built from 13 residues. After removal of 6 bases from V and 5 bases from J, the junction contained 4 bases not matched to a gene. Using immunoSEQ multiplex PCR, the repertoire was profiled, and TCRdb retains in-frame clones only, with some absent. Listed for the sample are 8,500 to 10,000 clones, none seen a single time. CVID meant reduced serum IgG, IgA and/or IgM plus specific antibody deficiency. The CVID group had roughly 15 females and fewer than 35 males, mean age approximately 40. General study points: Common variable immunodeficiency TCR beta sequences reportedly had fewer deletions and N-nucleotide insertions.

This clone was counted ten times or more. What it recognizes is unknown. The CDR3 end lies 3 residues beyond the end of the read and is filled in from the germline J gene. This chain uses TRBV5-1 with TRBJ2-3, with TRBD2 identical over 9 bases. The clonotype comes from a human donor with common variable immunodeficiency. The sequencing input was peripheral blood mononuclear cells. The CDR3 sequence is CASNLAGQDTQYF. The sequenced part of the CDR3 DNA is TGCGCCAGCAATCTAGCGGGACAAGATACG.